This T cell receptor (beta chain) was identified during a study of T cells after yellow fever vaccination. Turning to the study itself: Any fraction with a low cell number was prepared using SMART-Seq v4 Ultra Low Input.

A remark on this clonotype: Its antigen is unknown.

Researchers made TCR cDNA using 5'RACE template switching, and this step added a universal primer site and UMIs. From the 5' RACE reads, TCRdb called clonotypes with MiXCR, one entry per CDR3 protein. This sample yields approximately 510,000 distinct CDR3 sequences, of which 21% are seen a single time; less than 20% belongs to the top ten. Regarding the study as a whole: Researchers cautioned that FACS-sorted repertoires could harbor abundant clonotypes contaminating from the bulk population. Weaker, the secondary response had a peak occurring faster, on day 5 versus 15.

Material: PBMCs, obtained 21 days after the first yellow fever vaccination. The sequence was collected from a young man who received the YFV17D yellow fever vaccine.

The CDR3 bases are TGTGCCAGCAGCACCGGGACAGGGGGCTTCGAGCAGTACTTC. Its translation: CASSTGTGGFEQYF. This rearrangement joins TRBV7-7 to TRBJ2-7; 12 bases are a match to TRBD1. Germline CDR1 SSHAT, CDR2 FNYEAQ (reference sequence). This CDR3 is 14 amino acids long. J lost 6 bases, V lost 5 bases, and 5 bases had no gene match.